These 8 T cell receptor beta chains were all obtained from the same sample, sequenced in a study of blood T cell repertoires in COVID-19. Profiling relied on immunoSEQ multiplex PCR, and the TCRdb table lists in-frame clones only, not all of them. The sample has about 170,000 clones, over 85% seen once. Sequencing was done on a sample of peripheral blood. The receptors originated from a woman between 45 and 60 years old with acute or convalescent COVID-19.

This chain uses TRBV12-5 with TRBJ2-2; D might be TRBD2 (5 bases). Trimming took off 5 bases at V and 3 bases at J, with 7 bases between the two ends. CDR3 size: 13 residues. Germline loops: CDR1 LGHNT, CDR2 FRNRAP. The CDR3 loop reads CASGPRDTGELFF. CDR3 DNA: TGTGCTAGTGGTCCGAGGGACACCGGGGAGCTGTTTTTT. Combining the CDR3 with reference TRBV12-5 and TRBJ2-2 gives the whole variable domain DARVTQTPRHKVTEMGQEVTMRCQPILGHNTVFWYRQTMMQGLELLAYFRNRAPLDDSGMPKDRFSAEMPDATLATLKIQPSEPRDSAVYFCASGPRDTGELFFGEGSRLTVL.

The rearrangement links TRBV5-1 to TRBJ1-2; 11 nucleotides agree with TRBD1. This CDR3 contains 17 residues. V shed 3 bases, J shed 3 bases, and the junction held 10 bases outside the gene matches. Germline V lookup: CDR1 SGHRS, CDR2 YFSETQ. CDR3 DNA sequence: TGCGCCAGCAGCTCGACGCCGGGACAGGGGGATCACTATGGCTACACCTTC. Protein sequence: CASSSTPGQGDHYGYTF.

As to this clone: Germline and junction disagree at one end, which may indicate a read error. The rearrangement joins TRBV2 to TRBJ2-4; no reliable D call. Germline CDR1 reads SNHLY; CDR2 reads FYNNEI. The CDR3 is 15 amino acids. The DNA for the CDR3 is TGTGCCAGCAGGGAAGTACGACTAGCCAAAAACATTCAGTACTTC. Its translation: CASREVRLAKNIQYF. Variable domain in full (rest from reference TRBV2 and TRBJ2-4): EPEVTQTPSHQVTQMGQEVILRCVPISNHLYFYWYRQILGQKVEFLVSFYNNEISEKSEIFDDQFSVERPDGSNFTLKIRSTKLEDSAMYFCASREVRLAKNIQYFGAGTRLSVL.

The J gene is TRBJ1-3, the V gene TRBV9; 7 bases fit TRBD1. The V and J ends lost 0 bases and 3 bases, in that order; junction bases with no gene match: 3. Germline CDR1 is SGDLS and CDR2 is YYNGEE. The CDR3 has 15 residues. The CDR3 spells CASSVGGGGGNTIYF. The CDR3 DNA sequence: TGTGCCAGCAGCGTAGGAGGGGGCGGTGGAAACACCATATATTTT.

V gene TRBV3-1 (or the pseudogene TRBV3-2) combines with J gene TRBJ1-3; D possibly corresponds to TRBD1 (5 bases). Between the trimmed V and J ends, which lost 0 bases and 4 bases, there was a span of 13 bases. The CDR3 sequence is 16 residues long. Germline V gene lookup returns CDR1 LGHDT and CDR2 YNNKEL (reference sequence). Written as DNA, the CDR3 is TGTGCCAGCAGCCAAGATGGGGCGGAGTCGGGAAACACCATATATTTT. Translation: CASSQDGAESGNTIYF.

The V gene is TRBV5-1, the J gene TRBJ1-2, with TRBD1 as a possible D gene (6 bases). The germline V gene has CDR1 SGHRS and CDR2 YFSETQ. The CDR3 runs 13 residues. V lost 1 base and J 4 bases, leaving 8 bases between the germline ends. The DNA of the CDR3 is TGCGCCAGCAGCTTGACAGGGAGCTATGGCTACACCTTC. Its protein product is CASSLTGSYGYTF.

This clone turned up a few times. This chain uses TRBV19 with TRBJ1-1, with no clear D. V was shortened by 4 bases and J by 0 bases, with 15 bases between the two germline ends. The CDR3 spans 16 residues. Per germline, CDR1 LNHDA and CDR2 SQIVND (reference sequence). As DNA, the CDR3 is TGTGCCAGTAGTAATCCCTCGGCGGCCTTGAACACTGAAGCTTTCTTT. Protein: CASSNPSAALNTEAFF.

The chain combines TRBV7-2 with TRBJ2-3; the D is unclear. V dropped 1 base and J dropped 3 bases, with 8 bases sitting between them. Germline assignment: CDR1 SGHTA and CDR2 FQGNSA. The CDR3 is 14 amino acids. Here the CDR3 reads CASSLGSLTDTQYF. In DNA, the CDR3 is TGTGCCAGCAGCTTAGGGAGCTTGACAGATACGCAGTATTTT.